This T cell receptor (beta chain) was sequenced in a study of T-cell reconstitution after alpha-beta-depleted transplantation in children. General observations from the study: Roughly two months post-transplant, alpha-beta T cells reportedly originated from several hundred graft clones that had expanded. Newly made T cells mostly supplied T-cell counts and diversity one year after transplant. Some patients showed high day-60 TCRbeta diversity, which derived from surviving recipient T cells and thymic progenitors.

Of note for this clonotype: Antigen unknown.

Molecular barcoding with unique molecular identifiers was used for the TCRbeta library. TCRdb redid the calling of the PCR reads with MiXCR, one entry per CDR3 protein. The sample includes some 460,000 distinct CDR3 sequences, 15% to 20% of them seen just once. Material: PBMCs, mostly from graft donor cells, obtained 360 days after TCRalphabeta/CD19-depleted stem cell transplant. The sequence derives from a boy less than two years old who had a stem cell transplant for Wiskott-Aldrich syndrome, so the T cells may come from the graft donor.

The CDR3 DNA follows: TGCGCCAGCAGCTCATCCCCGGGACTAGCGGGGGTAAATGAGCAGTTCTTC. Translation: CASSSSPGLAGVNEQFF. V and J are TRBV4-1 and TRBJ2-1; 14 bases are shared with TRBD2. The CDR3 covers 17 residues. Germline V gene sequence: CDR1 MGHRA, CDR2 YSYEKL. The V gene end was trimmed by 5 bases and the J gene end by 7 bases; junction bases not matched to a gene: 10.